This T cell receptor beta chain was observed in a study of blood T cell repertoires in COVID-19. The overall study: Acute and convalescent COVID-19 specimens originated in the United States, Italy and Spain.

This clone has more than one count but fewer than ten. Under the authors' procedure: Researchers report that nucleated cell counts were estimated from reference gene primer amplification. Clones were read by immunoSEQ multiplex PCR, and TCRdb kept only the in-frame ones, dropping some. Clone size and V and J calls were adopted from that table, with D and trimming inferred from the DNA. The sample lists some 230,000 clones, roughly 80% seen once, with under 1.5% in the top ten. From germline, CDR1 is WNHNN and CDR2 SYGVQD (reference sequence). The CDR3 covers 15 residues. Trimming took 4 bases from V and 4 from J, leaving 17 bases between them. Each participant's cohort was designated according to participant-reported clinical history.

This receptor was obtained from a woman in her forties with acute COVID-19. Sequenced: PBMCs or T cells enriched from blood (not recorded which). The rearrangement links TRBV10-1 to TRBJ2-7; possible D gene TRBD2, 6 bases. CDR3 in DNA: TGCGCCAGCAGTGTGGAGGGCACAGGAAGGTACGAGCAGTACTTC. Protein: CASSVEGTGRYEQYF.